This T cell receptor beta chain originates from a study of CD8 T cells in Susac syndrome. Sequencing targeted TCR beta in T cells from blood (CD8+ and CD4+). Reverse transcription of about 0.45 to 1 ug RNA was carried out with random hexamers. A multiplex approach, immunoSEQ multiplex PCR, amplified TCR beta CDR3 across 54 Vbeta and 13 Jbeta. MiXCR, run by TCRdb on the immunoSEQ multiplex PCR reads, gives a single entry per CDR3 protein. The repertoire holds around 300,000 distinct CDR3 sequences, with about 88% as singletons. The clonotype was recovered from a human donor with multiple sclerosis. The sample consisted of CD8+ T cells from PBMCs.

The CDR3 DNA sequence: TGTGCCAGCAGCCAAGGGGGTACGGGGTTTGGCTACACCTTC. Translation: CASSQGGTGFGYTF. The chain joins TRBV3-1 to TRBJ1-2; D remains ambiguous. Trimming left V 1 base short and J 7 bases short, with 13 bases between. The V gene's germline CDR1 is LGHDT and CDR2 YNNKEL (reference sequence). This CDR3 is built from 14 residues.